Shown below are 2 T cell receptor beta chains from a single sample sequenced in a study of blood T cells in healthy people across ages. For the second PCR, which ran for about 7 to 12 cycles, a sample-barcoded 5' primer and a J-beta primer mix were used. TCRdb itself ran the 5' RACE reads through MiXCR, one entry per CDR3 protein. The table shows 1.5 million to 1.8 million distinct CDR3 sequences, with roughly two fifths occurring only once. Sequencing input: blood. These receptors came from a woman in her late teens or twenties in good health.

This clonotype was picked up a small number of times. J is TRBJ2-5 and V is TRBV20-1; unclear D gene. Trimming left V 5 bases short and J 5 bases short, with 9 bases between. The germline CDR1 and CDR2 sequences are DFQATT and SNEGSKA (reference sequence). CDR3 size: 11 residues. CDR3 loop: CSAASLETQYF. CDR3 nucleotide sequence: TGCAGTGCTGCCAGTCTTGAGACCCAGTACTTC.

In this sample, this clonotype turned up a few times. This chain joins TRBV29-1 and TRBJ1-1, with no clear D. The germline V gene encodes CDR1 SQVTM and CDR2 ANQGSEA. This CDR3 has 14 amino acids. V lost 4 bases, J lost 5 bases, and 17 bases lay in between. DNA for the CDR3: TGCAGCGTTGCTCCTTTAGTTTCGGGAACTGAAGCTTTCTTT. It codes for CSVAPLVSGTEAFF.